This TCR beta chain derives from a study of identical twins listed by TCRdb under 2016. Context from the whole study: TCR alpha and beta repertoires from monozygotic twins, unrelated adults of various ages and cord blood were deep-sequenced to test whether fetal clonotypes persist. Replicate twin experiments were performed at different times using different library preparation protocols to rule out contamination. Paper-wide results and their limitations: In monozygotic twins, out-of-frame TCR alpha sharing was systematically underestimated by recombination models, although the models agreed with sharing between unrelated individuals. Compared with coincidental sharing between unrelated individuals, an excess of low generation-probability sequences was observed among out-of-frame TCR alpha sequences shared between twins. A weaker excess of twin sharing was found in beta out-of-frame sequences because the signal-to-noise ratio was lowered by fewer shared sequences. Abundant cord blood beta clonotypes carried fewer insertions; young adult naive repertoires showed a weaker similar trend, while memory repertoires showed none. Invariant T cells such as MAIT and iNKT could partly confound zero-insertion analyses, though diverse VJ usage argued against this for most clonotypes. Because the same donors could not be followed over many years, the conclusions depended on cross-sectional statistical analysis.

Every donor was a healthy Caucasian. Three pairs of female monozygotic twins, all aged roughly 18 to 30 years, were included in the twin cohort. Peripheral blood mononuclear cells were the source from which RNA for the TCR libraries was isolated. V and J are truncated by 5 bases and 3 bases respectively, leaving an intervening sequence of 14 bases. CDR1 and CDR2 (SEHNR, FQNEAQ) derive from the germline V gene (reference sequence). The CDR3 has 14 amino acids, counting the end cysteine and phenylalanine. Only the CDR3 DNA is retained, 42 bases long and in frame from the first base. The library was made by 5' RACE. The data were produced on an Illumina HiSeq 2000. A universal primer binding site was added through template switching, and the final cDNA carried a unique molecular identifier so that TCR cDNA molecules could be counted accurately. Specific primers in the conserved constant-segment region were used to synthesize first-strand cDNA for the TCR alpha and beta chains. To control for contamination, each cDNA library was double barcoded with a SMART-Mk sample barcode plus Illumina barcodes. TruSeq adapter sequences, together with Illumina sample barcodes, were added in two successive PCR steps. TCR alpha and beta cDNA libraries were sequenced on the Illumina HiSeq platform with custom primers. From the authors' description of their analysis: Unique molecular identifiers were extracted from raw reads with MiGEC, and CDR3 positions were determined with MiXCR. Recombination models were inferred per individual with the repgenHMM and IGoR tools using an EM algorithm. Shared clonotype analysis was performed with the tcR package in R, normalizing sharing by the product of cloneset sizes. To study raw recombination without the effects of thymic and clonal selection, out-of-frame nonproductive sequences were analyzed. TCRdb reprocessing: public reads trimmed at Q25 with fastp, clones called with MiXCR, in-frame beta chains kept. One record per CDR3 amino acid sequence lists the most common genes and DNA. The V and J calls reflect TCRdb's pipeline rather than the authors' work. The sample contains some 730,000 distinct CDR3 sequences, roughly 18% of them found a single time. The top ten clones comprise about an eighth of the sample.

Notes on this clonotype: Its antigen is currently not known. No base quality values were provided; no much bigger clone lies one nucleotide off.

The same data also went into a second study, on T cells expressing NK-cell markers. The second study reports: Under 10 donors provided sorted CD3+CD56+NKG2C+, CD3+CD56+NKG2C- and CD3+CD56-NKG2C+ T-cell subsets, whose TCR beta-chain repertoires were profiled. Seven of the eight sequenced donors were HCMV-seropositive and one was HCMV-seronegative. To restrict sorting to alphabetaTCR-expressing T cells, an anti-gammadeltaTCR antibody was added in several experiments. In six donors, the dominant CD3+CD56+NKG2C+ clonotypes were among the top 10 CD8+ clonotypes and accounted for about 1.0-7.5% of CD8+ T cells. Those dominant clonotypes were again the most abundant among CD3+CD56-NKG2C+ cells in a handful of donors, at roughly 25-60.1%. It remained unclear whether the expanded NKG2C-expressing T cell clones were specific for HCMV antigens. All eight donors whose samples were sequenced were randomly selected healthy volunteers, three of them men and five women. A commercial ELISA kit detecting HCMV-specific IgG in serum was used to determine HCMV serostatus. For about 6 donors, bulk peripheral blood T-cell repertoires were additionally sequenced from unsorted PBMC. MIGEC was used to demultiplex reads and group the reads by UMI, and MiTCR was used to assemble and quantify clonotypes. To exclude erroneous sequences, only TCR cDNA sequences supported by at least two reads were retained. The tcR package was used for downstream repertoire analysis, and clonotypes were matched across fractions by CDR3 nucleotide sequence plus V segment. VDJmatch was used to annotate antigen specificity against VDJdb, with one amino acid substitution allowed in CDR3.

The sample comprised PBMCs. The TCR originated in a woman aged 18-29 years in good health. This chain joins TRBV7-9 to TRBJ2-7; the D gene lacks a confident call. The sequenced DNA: TGTGCCAGCAGCCCCCCCAGAACCCTCTACGAGCAGTACTTC. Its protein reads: CASSPPRTLYEQYF. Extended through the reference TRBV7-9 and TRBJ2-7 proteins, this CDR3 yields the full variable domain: DTGVSQNPRHKITKRGQNVTFRCDPISEHNRLYWYRQTLGQGPEFLTYFQNEAQLEKSRLLSDRFSAERPKGSFSTLEIQRTEQGDSAMYLCASSPPRTLYEQYFGPGTRLTVT.